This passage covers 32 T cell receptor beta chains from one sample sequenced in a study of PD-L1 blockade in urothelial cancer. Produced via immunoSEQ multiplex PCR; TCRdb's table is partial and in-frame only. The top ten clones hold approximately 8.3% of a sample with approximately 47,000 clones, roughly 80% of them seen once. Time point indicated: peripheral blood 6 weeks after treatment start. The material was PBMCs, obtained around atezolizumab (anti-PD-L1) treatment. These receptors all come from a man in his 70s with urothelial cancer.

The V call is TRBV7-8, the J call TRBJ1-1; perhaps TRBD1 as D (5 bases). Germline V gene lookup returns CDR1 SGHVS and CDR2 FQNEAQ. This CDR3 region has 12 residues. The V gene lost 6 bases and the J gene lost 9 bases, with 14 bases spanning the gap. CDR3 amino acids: CASRAQGLQAFF. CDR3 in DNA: TGTGCCAGCAGAGCCCAGGGATTACAAGCTTTCTTT.

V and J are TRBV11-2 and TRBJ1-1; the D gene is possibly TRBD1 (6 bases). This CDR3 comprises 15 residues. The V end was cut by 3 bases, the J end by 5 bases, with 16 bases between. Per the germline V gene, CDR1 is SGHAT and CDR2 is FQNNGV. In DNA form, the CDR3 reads TGTGCCAGCAGCTTTCGCCAAACGCAGGGGACTGAAGCTTTCTTT. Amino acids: CASSFRQTQGTEAFF. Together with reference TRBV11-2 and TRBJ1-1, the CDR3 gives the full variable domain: EAGVAQSPRYKIIEKRQSVAFWCNPISGHATLYWYQQILGQGPKLLIQFQNNGVVDDSQLPKDRFSAERLKGVDSTLKIQPAKLEDSAVYLCASSFRQTQGTEAFFGQGTRLTVV.

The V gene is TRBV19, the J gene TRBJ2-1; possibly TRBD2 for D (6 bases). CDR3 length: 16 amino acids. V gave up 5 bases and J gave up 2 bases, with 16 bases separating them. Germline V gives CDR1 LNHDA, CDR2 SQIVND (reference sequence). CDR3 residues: CASSQDSGAPYNEQFF. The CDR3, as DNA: TGTGCCAGTAGTCAGGATTCGGGAGCGCCCTACAATGAGCAGTTCTTC.

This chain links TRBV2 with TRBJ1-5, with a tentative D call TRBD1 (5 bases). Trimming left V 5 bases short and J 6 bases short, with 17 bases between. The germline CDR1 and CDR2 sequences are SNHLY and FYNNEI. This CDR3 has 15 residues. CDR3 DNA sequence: TGTGCCAGCAGTAAAGATGGGGGACTGGGTCAGCCCCAGCATTTT. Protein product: CASSKDGGLGQPQHF.

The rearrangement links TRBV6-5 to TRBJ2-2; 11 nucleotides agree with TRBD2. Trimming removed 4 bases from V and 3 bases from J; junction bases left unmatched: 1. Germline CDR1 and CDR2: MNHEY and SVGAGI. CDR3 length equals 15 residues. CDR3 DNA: TGTGCCAGCAGTTTAGCGGGAGGGTACACCGGGGAGCTGTTTTTT. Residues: CASSLAGGYTGELFF.

The CDR3 DNA follows: TGCGCCAGCAGCTTGGACCCGGGACTAGCGTTAGAGACCCAGTACTTC. Amino acid sequence: CASSLDPGLALETQYF. The chain uses TRBV5-1 and TRBJ2-5; 10 bases are a match to TRBD2. The CDR3 loop spans 16 amino acids. Germline CDR1 SGHRS, CDR2 YFSETQ. The V gene end was trimmed by 0 bases and the J gene end by 4 bases; junction bases not matched to a gene: 6. Variable domain in full (rest from reference TRBV5-1 and TRBJ2-5): KAGVTQTPRYLIKTRGQQVTLSCSPISGHRSVSWYQQTPGQGLQFLFEYFSETQRNKGNFPGRFSGRQFSNSRSEMNVSTLELGDSALYLCASSLDPGLALETQYFGPGTRLLVL.

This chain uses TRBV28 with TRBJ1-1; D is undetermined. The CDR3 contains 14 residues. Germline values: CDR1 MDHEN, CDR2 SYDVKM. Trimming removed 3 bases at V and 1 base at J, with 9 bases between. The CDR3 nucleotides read TGTGCCAGCAGTTTTACGCAGGAGAACACTGAAGCTTTCTTT. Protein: CASSFTQENTEAFF. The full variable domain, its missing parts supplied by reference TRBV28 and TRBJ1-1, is DVKVTQSSRYLVKRTGEKVFLECVQDMDHENMFWYRQDPGLGLRLIYFSYDVKMKEKGDIPEGYSVSREKKERFSLILESASTNQTSMYLCASSFTQENTEAFFGQGTRLTVV.

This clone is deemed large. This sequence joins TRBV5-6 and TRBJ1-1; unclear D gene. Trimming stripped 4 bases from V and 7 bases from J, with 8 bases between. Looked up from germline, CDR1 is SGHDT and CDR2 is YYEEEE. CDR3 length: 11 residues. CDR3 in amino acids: CASSRYSEAFF. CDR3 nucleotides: TGTGCCAGCAGCCGGTACAGTGAAGCTTTCTTT.

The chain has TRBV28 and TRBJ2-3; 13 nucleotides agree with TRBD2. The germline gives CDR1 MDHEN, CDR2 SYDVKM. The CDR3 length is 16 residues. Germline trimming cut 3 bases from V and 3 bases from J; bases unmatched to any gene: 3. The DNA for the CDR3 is TGTGCCAGCAGTTTCCGGACTAGCGGGAGTACAGATACGCAGTATTTT. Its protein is CASSFRTSGSTDTQYF.

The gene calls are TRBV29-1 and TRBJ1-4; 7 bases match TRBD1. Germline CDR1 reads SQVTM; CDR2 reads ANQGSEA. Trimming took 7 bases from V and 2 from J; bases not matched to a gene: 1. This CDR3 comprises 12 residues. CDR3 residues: CSAGQTNEKLFF. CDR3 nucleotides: TGCAGCGCGGGACAGACTAATGAAAAACTGTTTTTT.

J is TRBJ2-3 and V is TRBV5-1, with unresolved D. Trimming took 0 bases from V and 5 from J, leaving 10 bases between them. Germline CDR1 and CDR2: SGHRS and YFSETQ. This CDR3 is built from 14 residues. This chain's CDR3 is CASSLDSLRDTQYF. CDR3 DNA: TGCGCCAGCAGCTTGGACAGCCTGAGAGATACGCAGTATTTT.

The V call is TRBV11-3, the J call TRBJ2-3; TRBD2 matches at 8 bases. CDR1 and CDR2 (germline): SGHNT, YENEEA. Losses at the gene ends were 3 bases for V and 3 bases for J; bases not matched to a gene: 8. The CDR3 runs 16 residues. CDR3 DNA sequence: TGTGCCAGCAGCTTCGGGCTAGCGGGTCCGACAGATACGCAGTATTTT. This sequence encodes CASSFGLAGPTDTQYF.

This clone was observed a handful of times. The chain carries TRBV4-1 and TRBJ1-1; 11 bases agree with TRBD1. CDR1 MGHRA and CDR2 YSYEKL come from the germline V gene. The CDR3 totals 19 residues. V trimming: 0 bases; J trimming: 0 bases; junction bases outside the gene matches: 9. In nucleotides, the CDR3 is TGCGCCAGCAGCCAAGATGGGACAGGGGGACCACACATGAACACTGAAGCTTTCTTT. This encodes CASSQDGTGGPHMNTEAFF.

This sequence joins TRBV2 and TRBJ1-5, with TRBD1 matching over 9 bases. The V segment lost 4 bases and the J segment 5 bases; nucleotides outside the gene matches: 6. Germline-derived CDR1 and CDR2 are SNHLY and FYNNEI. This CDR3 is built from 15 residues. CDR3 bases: TGTGCCAGCAGTGGCGGGACAGGGTCACATCAGCCCCAGCATTTT. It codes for CASSGGTGSHQPQHF.

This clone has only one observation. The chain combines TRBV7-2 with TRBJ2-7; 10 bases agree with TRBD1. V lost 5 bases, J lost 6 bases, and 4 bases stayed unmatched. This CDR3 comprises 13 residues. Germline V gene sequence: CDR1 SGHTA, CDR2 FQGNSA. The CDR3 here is CASSRGTGAEQYF. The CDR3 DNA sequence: TGTGCCAGCAGCCGAGGGACAGGGGCCGAGCAGTACTTC.

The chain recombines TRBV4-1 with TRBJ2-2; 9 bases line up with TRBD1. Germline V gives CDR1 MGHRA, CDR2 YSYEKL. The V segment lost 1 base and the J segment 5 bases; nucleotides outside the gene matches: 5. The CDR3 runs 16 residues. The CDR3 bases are TGCGCCAGCAGCCAAGTTACCGGGACAGGGACCGGGGAGCTGTTTTTT. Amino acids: CASSQVTGTGTGELFF.

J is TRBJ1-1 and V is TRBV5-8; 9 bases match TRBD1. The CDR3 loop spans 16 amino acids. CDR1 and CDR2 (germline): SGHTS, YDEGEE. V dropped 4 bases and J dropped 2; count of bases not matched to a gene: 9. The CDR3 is CASSLRLGQGNTEAFF. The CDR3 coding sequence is TGTGCCAGCAGCCTGCGCCTGGGACAGGGTAACACTGAAGCTTTCTTT.

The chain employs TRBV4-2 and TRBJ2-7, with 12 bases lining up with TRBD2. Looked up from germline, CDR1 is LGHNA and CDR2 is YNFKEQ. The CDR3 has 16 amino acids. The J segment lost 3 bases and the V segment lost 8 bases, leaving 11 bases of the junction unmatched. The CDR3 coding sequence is TGTGCCAGCGGGAGGATGGGACTAGCGGGCCTCTACGAGCAGTACTTC. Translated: CASGRMGLAGLYEQYF.

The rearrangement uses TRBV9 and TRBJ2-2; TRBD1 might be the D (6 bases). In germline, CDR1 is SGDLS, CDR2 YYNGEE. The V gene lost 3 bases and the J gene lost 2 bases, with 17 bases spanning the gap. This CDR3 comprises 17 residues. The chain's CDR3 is CASSERRSGVNTGELFF. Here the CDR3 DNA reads TGTGCCAGCAGCGAGAGGAGGTCAGGGGTAAACACCGGGGAGCTGTTTTTT.

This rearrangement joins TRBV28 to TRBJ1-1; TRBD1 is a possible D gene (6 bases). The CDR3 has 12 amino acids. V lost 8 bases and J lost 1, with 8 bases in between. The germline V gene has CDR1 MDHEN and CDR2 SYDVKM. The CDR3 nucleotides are TGTGCCAGCGGGGGCGGGAACACTGAAGCTTTCTTT. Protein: CASGGGNTEAFF.

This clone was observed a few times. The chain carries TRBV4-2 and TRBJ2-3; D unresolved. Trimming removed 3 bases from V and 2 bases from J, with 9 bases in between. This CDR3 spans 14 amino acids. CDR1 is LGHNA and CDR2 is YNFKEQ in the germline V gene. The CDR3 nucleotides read TGTGCCAGCAGCCAGGGTAGACTCACAGATACGCAGTATTTT. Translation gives CASSQGRLTDTQYF.

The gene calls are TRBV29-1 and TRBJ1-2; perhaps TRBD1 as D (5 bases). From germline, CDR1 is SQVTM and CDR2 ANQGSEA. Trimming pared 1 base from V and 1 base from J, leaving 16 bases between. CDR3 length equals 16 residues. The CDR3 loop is CSVEAYRDFYNYGYTF. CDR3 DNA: TGCAGCGTTGAAGCTTATCGGGACTTTTATAACTATGGCTACACCTTC.

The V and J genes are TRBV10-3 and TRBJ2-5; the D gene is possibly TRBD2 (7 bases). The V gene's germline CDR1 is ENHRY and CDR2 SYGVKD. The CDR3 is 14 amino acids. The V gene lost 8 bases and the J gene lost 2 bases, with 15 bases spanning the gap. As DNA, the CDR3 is TGTGCCATCGGGGGGGGCCTCCCACAAGAGACCCAGTACTTC. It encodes CAIGGGLPQETQYF.

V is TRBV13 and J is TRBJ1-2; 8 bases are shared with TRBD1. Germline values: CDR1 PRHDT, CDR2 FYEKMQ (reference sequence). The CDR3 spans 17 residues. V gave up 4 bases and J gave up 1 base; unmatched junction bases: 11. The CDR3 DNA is TGTGCCAGCAGCTCAAGGACAGGGCACTTATATAACTATGGCTACACCTTC. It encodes CASSSRTGHLYNYGYTF.

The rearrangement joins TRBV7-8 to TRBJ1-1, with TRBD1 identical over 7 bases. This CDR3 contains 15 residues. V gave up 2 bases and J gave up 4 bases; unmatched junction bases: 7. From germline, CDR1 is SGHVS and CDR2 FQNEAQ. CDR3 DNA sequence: TGTGCCAGCAGCTTAACGACAGGGTGGGGCACTGAAGCTTTCTTT. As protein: CASSLTTGWGTEAFF.

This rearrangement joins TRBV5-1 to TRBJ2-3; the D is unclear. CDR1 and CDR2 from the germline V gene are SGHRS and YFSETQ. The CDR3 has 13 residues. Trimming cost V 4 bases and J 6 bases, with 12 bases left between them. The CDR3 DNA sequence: TGCGCCAGCAGCCTAGACTTAGTTGATACGCAGTATTTT. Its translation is CASSLDLVDTQYF.

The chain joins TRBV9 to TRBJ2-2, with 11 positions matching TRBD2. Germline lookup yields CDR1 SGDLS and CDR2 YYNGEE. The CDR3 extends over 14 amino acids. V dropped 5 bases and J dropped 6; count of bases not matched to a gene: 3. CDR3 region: CASSLAGGPGELFF. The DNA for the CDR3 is TGTGCCAGCAGTTTAGCGGGAGGGCCCGGGGAGCTGTTTTTT.

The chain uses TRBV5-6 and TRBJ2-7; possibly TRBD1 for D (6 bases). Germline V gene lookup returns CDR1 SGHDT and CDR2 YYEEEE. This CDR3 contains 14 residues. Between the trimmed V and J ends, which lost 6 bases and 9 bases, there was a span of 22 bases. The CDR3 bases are TGTGCCAGCACCCAACGAATTACAGGGAAAGTGCAGTACTTC. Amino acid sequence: CASTQRITGKVQYF.

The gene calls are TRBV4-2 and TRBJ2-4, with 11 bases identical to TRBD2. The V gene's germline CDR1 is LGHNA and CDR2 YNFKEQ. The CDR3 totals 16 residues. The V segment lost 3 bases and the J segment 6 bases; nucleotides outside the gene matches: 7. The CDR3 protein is CASSHGSTSGRNIQYF. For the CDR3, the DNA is TGTGCCAGCAGCCACGGCTCAACTAGCGGGAGAAACATTCAGTACTTC.

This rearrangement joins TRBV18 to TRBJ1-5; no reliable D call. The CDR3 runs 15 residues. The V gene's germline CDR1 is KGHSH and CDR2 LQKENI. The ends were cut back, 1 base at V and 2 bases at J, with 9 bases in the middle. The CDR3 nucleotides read TGTGCCAGCTCACCACGGGGAGAAGGCAATCAGCCCCAGCATTTT. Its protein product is CASSPRGEGNQPQHF.

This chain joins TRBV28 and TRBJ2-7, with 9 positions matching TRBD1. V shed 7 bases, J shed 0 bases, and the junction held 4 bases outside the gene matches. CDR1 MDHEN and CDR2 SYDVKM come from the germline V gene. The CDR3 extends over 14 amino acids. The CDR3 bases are TGTGCCAGCACTGACAGGGGGAGCTCCTACGAGCAGTACTTC. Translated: CASTDRGSSYEQYF.

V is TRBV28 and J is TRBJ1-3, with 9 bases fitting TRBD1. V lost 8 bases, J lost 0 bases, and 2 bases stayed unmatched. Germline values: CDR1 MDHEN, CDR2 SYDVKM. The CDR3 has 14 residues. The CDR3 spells CASGDRASGNTIYF. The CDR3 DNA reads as TGTGCCAGCGGGGACAGGGCCTCTGGAAACACCATATATTTT.